The 2 T cell receptor beta chains below come from one sample, sequenced in a study of blood T cells in healthy people across ages. PCR was performed a second time for roughly 7 to 11 cycles using a sample-barcoded 5' primer and a J-beta primer mix. One entry per CDR3 protein results from TCRdb running MiXCR on the 5' RACE reads. The sample includes some 1.5 million distinct CDR3 sequences, roughly 27% of them seen just once. The sequenced material came from blood. The source of these receptors is a woman in her thirties in good health.

On this clonotype: This may be a read error, as it is one base from a much larger clone. The CDR3 protein is CASSLARDDLGYTF. CDR3 sequence (DNA): TGTGCCAGCAGCTTAGCACGGGACGATCTTGGCTACACCTTC. V usage is TRBV7-2 and J usage is TRBJ1-2, with D possibly matching TRBD1 (5 bases). Germline V gives CDR1 SGHTA, CDR2 FQGNSA. Trimming took off 0 bases at V and 7 bases at J, with 12 bases between the two ends. The length of the CDR3 is 14 residues.

This sequence joins TRBV7-2 and TRBJ2-3; 10 positions match TRBD2. Germline CDR1 and CDR2: SGHTA and FQGNSA. V lost 4 bases, J lost 4 bases, and 17 bases stayed unmatched. This CDR3 spans 19 amino acids. CDR3 coding DNA: TGTGCCAGCAGCTCCCTAGGGGTCGATAGCGGGGGGTCAGCAGATACGCAGTATTTT. Protein: CASSSLGVDSGGSADTQYF.